Sequencing of this TCR beta chain was carried out in a study of T cell responses to AZD1222 COVID-19 vaccine. Study-wide context: Investigators merged groups given second doses at roughly 4 or roughly 12 weeks.

Study results and limitations: Spike regions recognized by vaccine-associated CD4 TCRs spanned the protein, led by 160-218 and 743-854. Seropositive at baseline were only a handful of AZD1222 recipients.

TCRdb's copy holds only in-frame clones and misses some; the assay was immunoSEQ multiplex PCR. The sample holds roughly 90,000 clones, 65% to 90% seen once. Notes on this clone: Its specificity is not known.

Trimming shortened V by 8 bases and J by 5 bases, and 14 bases separated the two germline ends. The CDR3 is 13 residues long. Germline CDR1 SGHTA, CDR2 FQGNSA. Sequenced material: peripheral blood, taken on day 0 of AZD1222 vaccination. The source of this sequence is an adult in good health. The chain recombines TRBV7-2 with TRBJ2-3, with D possibly matching TRBD2 (5 bases). Written as DNA, the CDR3 is TGTGCCAGCCTACTAGGCCCCGGAGATACGCAGTATTTT. This codes for CASLLGPGDTQYF.